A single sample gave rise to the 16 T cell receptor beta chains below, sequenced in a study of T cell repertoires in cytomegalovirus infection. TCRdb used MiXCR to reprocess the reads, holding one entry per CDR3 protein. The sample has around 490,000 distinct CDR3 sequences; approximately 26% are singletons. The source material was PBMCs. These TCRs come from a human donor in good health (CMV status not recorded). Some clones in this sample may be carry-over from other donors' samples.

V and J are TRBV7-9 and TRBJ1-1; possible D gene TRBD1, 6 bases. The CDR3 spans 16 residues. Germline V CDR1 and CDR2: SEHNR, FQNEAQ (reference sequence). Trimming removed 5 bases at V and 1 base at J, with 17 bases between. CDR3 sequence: CASSPYPTGSNTEAFF. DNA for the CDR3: TGTGCCAGCAGCCCTTATCCGACAGGATCGAACACTGAAGCTTTCTTT.

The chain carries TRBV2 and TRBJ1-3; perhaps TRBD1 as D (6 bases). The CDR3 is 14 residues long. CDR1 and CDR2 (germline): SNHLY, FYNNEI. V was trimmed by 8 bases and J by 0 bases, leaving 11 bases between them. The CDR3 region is CASVGQISGNTIYF. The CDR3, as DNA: TGTGCCAGCGTGGGACAAATCTCTGGAAACACCATATATTTT.

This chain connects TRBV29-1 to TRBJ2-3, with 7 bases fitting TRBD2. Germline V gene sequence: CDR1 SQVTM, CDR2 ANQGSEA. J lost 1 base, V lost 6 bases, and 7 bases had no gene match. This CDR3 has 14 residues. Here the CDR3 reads CSVVKRDRTDTQYF. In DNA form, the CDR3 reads TGCAGCGTCGTAAAGCGGGACCGCACAGATACGCAGTATTTT.

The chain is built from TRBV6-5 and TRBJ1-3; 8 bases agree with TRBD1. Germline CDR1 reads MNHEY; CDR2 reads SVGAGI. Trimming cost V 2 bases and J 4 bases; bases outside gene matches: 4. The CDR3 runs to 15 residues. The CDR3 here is CASSYGTGNGNTIYF. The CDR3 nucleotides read TGTGCCAGCAGTTACGGGACAGGCAACGGAAACACCATATATTTT.

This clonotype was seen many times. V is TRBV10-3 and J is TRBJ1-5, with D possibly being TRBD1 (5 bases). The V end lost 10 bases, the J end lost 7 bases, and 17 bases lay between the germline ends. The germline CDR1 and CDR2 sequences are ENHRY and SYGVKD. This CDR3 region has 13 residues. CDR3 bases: TGTGCCAGCTCAGGGACGGTAGGCCAGCCCCAGCATTTT. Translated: CASSGTVGQPQHF.

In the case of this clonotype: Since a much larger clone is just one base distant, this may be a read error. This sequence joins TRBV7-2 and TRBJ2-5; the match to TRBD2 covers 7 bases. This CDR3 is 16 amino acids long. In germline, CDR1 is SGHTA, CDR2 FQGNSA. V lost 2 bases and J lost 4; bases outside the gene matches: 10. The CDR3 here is CASSLIGGRARETQYF. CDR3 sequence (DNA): TGTGCCAGCAGCTTAATCGGCGGGAGAGCGAGAGAGACCCAGTACTTC.

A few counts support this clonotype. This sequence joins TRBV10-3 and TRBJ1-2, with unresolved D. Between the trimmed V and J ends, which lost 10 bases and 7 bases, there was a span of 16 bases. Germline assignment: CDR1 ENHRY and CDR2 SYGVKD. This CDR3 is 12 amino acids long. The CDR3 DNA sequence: TGTGCCACCGTCCCTCCACTCGGTGGCTACACCTTC. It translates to CATVPPLGGYTF.

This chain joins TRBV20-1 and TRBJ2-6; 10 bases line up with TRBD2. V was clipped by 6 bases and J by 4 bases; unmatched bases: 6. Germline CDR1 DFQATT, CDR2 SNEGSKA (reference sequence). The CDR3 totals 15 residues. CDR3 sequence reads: CSATSGDTGANVLTF. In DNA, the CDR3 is TGCAGTGCAACTAGCGGGGATACCGGGGCCAACGTCCTGACTTTC.

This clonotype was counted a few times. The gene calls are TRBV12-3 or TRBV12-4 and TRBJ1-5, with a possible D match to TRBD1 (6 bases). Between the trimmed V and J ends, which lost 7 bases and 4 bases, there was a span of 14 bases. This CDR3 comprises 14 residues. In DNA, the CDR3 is TGTGCCAGCACGCTCGGACAGAGAAATCAGCCCCAGCATTTT. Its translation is CASTLGQRNQPQHF.

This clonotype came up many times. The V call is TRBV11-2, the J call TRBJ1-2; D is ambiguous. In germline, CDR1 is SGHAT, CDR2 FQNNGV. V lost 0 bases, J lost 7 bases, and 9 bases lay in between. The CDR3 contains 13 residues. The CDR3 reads CASSLDRGSGYTF. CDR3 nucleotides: TGTGCCAGCAGCTTAGATCGAGGCAGTGGCTACACCTTC.

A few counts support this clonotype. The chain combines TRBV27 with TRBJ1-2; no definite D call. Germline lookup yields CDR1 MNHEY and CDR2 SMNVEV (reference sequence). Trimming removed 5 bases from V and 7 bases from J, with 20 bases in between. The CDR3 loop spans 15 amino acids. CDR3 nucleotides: TGTGCCAGCAGTCCGGTCGGGGTTTCGGTGTTTGGCTACACCTTC. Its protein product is CASSPVGVSVFGYTF.

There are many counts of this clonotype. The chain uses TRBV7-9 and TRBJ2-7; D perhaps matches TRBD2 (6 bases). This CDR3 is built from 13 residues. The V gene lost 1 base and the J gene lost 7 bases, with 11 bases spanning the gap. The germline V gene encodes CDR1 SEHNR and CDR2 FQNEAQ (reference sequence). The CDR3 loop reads CASSLDEGGEQYF. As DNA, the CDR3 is TGTGCCAGCAGCTTAGACGAGGGAGGTGAGCAGTACTTC.

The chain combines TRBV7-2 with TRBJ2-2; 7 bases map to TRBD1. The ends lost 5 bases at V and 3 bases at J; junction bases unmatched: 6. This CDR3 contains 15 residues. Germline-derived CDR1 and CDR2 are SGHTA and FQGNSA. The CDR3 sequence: CASSMNRGHTGELFF. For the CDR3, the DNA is TGTGCCAGCAGCATGAACAGGGGCCACACCGGGGAGCTGTTTTTT.

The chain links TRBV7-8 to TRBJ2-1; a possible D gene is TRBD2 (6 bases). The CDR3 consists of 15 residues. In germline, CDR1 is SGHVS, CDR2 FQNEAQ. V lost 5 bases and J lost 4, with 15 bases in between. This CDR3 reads CASSETLAEYNEQFF. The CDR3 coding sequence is TGTGCCAGCAGCGAGACGTTAGCGGAGTACAATGAGCAGTTCTTC.

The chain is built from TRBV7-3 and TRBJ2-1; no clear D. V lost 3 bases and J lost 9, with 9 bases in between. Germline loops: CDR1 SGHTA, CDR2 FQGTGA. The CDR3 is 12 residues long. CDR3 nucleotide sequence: TGTGCCAGCAGCTTGGTCAGTACTGAGCAGTTCTTC. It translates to CASSLVSTEQFF.

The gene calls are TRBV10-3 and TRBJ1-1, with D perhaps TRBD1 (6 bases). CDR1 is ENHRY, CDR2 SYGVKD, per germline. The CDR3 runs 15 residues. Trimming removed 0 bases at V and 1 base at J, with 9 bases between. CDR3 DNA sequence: TGTGCCATCAGTGAGTCTCGGGGGCCGAACACTGAAGCTTTCTTT. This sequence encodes CAISESRGPNTEAFF.